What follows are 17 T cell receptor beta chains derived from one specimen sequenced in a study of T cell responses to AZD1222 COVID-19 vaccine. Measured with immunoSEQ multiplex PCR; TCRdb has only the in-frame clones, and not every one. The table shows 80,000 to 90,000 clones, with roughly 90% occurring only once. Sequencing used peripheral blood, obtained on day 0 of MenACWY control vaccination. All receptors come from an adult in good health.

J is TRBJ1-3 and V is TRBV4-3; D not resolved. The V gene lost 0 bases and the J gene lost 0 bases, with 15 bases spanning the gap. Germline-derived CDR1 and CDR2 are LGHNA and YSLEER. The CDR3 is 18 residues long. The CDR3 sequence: CASSQDNPPSYSGNTIYF. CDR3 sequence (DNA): TGCGCCAGCAGCCAAGATAACCCCCCCAGCTACTCTGGAAACACCATATATTTT.

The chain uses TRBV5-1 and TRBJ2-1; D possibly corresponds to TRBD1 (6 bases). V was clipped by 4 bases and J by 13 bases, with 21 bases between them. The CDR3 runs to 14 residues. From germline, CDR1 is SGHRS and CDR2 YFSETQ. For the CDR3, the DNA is TGCGCCAGCAGCCCCACGATCACCAGACAGGTCCAGTTCTTC. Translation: CASSPTITRQVQFF.

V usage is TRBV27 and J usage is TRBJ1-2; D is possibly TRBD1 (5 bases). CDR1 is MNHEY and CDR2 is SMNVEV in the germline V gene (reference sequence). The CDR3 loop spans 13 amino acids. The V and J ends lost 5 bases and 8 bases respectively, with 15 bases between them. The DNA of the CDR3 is TGTGCCAGCAGTCCCTCCGGGGGGAACGGCTACACCTTC. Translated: CASSPSGGNGYTF.

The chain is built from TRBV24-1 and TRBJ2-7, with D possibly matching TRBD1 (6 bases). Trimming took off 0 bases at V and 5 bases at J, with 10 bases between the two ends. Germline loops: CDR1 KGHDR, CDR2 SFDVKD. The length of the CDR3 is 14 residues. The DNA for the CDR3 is TGTGCCACCAGTGATTTGCACCGGACAGACGAGCAGTACTTC. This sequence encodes CATSDLHRTDEQYF.

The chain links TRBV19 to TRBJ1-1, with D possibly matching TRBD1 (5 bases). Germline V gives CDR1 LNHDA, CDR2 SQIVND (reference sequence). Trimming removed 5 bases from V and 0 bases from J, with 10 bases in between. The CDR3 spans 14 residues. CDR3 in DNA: TGTGCCAGTAGTTTAGCAGGGCTGAACACTGAAGCTTTCTTT. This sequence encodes CASSLAGLNTEAFF. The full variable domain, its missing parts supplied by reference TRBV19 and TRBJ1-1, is DGGITQSPKYLFRKEGQNVTLSCEQNLNHDAMYWYRQDPGQGLRLIYYSQIVNDFQKGDIAEGYSVSREKKESFPLTVTSAQKNPTAFYLCASSLAGLNTEAFFGQGTRLTVV.

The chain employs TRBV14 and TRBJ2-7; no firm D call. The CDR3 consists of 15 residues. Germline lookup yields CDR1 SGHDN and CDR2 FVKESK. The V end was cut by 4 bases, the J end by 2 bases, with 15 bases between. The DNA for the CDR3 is TGTGCCAGCAGCCCATATCCTGGACCGACCTACGAGCAGTACTTC. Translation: CASSPYPGPTYEQYF.

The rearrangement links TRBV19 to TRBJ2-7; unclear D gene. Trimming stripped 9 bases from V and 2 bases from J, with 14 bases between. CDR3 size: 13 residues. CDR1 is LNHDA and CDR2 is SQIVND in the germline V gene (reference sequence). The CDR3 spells CASSPRTAYEQYF. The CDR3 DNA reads TGTGCCAGCTCCCCGAGGACGGCCTACGAGCAGTACTTC. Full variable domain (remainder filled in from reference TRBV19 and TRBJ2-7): DGGITQSPKYLFRKEGQNVTLSCEQNLNHDAMYWYRQDPGQGLRLIYYSQIVNDFQKGDIAEGYSVSREKKESFPLTVTSAQKNPTAFYLCASSPRTAYEQYFGPGTRLTVT.

The CDR3 reads CASSVGQLNEQYF. DNA of the CDR3: TGTGCCAGCAGCGTGGGGCAGCTGAACGAGCAGTACTTC. The rearrangement uses TRBV9 and TRBJ2-7; maybe TRBD1 (5 bases). Trimming removed 2 bases from V and 5 bases from J, with 11 bases in between. CDR1 and CDR2 (germline): SGDLS, YYNGEE. CDR3 length equals 13 residues.

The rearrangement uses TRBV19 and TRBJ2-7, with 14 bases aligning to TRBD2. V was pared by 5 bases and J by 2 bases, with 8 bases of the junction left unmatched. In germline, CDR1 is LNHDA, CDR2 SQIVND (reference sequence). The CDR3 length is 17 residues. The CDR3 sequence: CASSVGTSGSTAYEQYF. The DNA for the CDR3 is TGTGCCAGTAGTGTTGGGACTAGCGGGAGTACGGCCTACGAGCAGTACTTC.

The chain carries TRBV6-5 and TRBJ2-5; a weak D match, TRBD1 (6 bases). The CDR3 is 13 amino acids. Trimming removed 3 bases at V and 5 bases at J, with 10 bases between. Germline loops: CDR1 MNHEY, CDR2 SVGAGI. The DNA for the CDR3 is TGTGCCAGCAGTTATACAGGGCTGGAGACCCAGTACTTC. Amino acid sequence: CASSYTGLETQYF.

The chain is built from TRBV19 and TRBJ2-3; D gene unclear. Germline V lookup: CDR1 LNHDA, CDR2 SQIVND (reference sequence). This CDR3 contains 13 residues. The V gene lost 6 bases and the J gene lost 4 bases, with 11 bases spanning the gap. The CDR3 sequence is CASSQVRADTQYF. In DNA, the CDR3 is TGTGCCAGTAGCCAGGTCAGAGCAGATACGCAGTATTTT.

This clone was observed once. CDR3 DNA: TGTGCCGGACAGAAGCAGGGAGGCGAGCAGTACTTC. It specifies CAGQKQGGEQYF. The chain joins TRBV6-6 to TRBJ2-7, with D perhaps being TRBD1 or TRBD2 (6 bases each). The CDR3 sequence is 12 residues long. Germline lookup yields CDR1 MNHNY and CDR2 SVGAGI (reference sequence). Trimming pared 11 bases from V and 6 bases from J, leaving 17 bases between.

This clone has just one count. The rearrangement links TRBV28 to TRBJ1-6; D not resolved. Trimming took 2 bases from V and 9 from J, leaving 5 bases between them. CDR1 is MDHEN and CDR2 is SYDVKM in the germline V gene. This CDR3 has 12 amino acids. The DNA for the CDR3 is TGTGCCAGCAGTTTACCAATTTCACCCCTCCACTTT. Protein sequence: CASSLPISPLHF.

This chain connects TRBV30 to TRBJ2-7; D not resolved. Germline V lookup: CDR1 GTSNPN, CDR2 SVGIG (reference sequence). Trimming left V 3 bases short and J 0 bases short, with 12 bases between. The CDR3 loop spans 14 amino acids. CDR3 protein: CAWSPGLVSYEQYF. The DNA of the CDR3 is TGTGCCTGGAGCCCCGGGCTGGTCTCCTACGAGCAGTACTTC.

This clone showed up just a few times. Written as DNA, the CDR3 is TGTGCCAGCGGCCGGGACAGCGGAAACACCATATATTTT. Amino acids: CASGRDSGNTIYF. The chain links TRBV13 to TRBJ1-3; 7 bases are a match to TRBD1. This CDR3 has 13 residues. The junction had 5 bases not matched to a gene; V was cut back by 8 bases and J by 4 bases. Looked up from germline, CDR1 is PRHDT and CDR2 is FYEKMQ (reference sequence).

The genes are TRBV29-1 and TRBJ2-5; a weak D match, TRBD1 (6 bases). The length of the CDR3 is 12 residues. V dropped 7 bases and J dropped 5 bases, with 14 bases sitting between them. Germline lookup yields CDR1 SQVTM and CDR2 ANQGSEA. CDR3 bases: TGCAGCGCTGACGAAAGGGGGGAGACCCAGTACTTC. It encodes CSADERGETQYF. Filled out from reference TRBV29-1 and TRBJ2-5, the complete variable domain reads SAVISQKPSRDICQRGTSLTIQCQVDSQVTMMFWYRQQPGQSLTLIATANQGSEATYESGFVIDKFPISRPNLTFSTLTVSNMSPEDSSIYLCSADERGETQYFGPGTRLLVL.

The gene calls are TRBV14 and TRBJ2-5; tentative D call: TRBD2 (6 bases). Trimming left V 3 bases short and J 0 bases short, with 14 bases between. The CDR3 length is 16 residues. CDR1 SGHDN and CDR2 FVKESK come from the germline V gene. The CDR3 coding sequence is TGTGCCAGCAGCCATTATCCGGGACTCCACCAAGAGACCCAGTACTTC. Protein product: CASSHYPGLHQETQYF.